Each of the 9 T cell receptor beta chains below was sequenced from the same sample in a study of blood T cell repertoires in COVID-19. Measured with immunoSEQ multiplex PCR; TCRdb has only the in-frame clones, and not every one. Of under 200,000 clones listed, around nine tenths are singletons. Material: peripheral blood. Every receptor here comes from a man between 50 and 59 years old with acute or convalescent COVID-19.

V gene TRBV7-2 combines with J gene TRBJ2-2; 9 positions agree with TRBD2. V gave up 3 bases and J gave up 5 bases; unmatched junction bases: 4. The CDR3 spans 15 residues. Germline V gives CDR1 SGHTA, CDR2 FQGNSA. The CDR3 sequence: CASSFGGRETGELFF. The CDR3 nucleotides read TGTGCCAGCAGCTTTGGCGGGAGGGAAACCGGGGAGCTGTTTTTT.

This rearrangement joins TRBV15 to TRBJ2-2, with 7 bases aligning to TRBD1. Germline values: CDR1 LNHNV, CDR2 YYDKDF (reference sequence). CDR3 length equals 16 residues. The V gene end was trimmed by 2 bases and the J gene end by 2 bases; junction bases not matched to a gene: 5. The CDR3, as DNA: TGTGCCACCAGCAGATCCGGGACAGTAAACACCGGGGAGCTGTTTTTT. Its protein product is CATSRSGTVNTGELFF.

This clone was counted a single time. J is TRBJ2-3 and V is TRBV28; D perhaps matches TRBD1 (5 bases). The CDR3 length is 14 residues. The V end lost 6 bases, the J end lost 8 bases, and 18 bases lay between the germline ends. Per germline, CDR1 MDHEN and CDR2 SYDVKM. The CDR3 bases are TGTGCCAGCAGGCACAAATACCAGGGTGGTACGCAGTATTTT. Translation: CASRHKYQGGTQYF. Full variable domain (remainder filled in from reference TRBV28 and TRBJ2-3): DVKVTQSSRYLVKRTGEKVFLECVQDMDHENMFWYRQDPGLGLRLIYFSYDVKMKEKGDIPEGYSVSREKKERFSLILESASTNQTSMYLCASRHKYQGGTQYFGPGTRLTVL.

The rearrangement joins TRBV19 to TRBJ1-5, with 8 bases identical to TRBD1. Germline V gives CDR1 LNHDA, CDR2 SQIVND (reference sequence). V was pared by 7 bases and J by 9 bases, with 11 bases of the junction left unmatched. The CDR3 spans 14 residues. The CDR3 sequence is CASNRQGSRRPQHF. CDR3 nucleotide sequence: TGTGCCAGTAACAGACAGGGGTCTCGGAGGCCCCAGCATTTT.

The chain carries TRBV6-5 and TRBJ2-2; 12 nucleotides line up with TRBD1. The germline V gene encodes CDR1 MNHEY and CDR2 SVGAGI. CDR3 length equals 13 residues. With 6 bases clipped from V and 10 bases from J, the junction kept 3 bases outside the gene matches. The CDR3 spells CASRGTGGEELFF. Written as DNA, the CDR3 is TGTGCCAGCAGGGGGACAGGGGGCGAGGAGCTGTTTTTT.

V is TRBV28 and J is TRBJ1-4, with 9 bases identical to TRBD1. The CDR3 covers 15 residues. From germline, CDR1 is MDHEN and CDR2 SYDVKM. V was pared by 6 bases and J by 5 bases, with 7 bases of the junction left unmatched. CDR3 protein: CASSPGTGPNEKLFF. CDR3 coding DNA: TGTGCCAGCAGCCCCGGGACAGGGCCAAATGAAAAACTGTTTTTT. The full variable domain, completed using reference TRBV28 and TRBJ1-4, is DVKVTQSSRYLVKRTGEKVFLECVQDMDHENMFWYRQDPGLGLRLIYFSYDVKMKEKGDIPEGYSVSREKKERFSLILESASTNQTSMYLCASSPGTGPNEKLFFGSGTQLSVL.

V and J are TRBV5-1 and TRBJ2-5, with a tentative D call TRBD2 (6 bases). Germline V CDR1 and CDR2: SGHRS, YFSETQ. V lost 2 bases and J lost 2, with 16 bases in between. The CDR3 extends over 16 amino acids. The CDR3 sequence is CASSFGDLWRQETQYF. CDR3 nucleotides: TGCGCCAGCAGCTTTGGGGACTTGTGGAGGCAAGAGACCCAGTACTTC.

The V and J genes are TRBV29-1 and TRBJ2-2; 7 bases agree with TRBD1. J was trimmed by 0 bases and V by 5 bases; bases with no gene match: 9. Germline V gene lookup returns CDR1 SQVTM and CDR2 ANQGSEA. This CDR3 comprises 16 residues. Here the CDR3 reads CSVSRGSVSNTGELFF. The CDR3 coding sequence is TGCAGCGTTAGCAGGGGGAGTGTTTCGAACACCGGGGAGCTGTTTTTT.

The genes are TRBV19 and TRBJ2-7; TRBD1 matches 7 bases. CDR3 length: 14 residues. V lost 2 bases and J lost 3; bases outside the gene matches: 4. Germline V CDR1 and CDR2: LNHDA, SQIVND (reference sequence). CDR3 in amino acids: CASSIRQGDYEQYF. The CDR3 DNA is TGTGCCAGTAGTATACGACAGGGCGACTACGAGCAGTACTTC.